The 18 T cell receptor beta chains below all came from one sample that was sequenced in a study of CD8+ T cells in alopecia areata. Sequencing used cDNA as its template, made by extracting RNA and reverse transcribing it. TCRdb keeps only in-frame clones here, not all; method: immunoSEQ multiplex PCR. There are hundreds of thousands of clones in the sample; around three fifths occur only once, and approximately 0.44% lies in the top ten. This material consisted of CD4+ T cells sorted from blood, taken at week 0. Every receptor here comes from a human donor with alopecia areata.

The V call is TRBV7-6, the J call TRBJ2-2; possibly TRBD1 for D (5 bases). V shed 0 bases and J shed 1 base, with 9 bases lying between them. The germline CDR1 and CDR2 sequences are SGHVS and FNYEAQ. The CDR3 covers 16 residues. In DNA form, the CDR3 reads TGTGCCAGCAGCTTAGCCGGGCAGGGGAACACCGGGGAGCTGTTTTTT. Encoded protein: CASSLAGQGNTGELFF.

The chain joins TRBV30 to TRBJ1-1; D might be TRBD1 (6 bases). The CDR3 sequence is 15 residues long. In germline, CDR1 is GTSNPN, CDR2 SVGIG (reference sequence). V was trimmed by 2 bases and J by 0 bases, leaving 13 bases between them. DNA of the CDR3: TGTGCCTGGAGTCGACAGGTTCTGTTGAACACTGAAGCTTTCTTT. This codes for CAWSRQVLLNTEAFF.

The genes are TRBV29-1 and TRBJ2-2, with 12 bases identical to TRBD1. J lost 6 bases, V lost 4 bases, and 6 bases had no gene match. Germline V gives CDR1 SQVTM, CDR2 ANQGSEA. The CDR3 has 15 residues. The CDR3 DNA reads as TGCAGCGTTGGTGGGACAGGGGGCGGGCCCGGGGAGCTGTTTTTT. Amino acid sequence: CSVGGTGGGPGELFF.

This rearrangement joins TRBV6-5 to TRBJ2-5, with D uncertain. Germline-derived CDR1 and CDR2 are MNHEY and SVGAGI. Trimming left V 5 bases short and J 1 base short, with 8 bases between. The CDR3 extends over 13 amino acids. CDR3 DNA: TGTGCCAGCAGTGATTTGGTCCAAGAGACCCAGTACTTC. Protein product: CASSDLVQETQYF.

The rearrangement uses TRBV5-1 and TRBJ2-7, with 10 bases identical to TRBD1. V lost 4 bases and J lost 1; bases outside the gene matches: 5. This CDR3 contains 15 residues. Germline CDR1 SGHRS, CDR2 YFSETQ. CDR3 amino acids: CASSTGTGDSYEQYF. The CDR3, as DNA: TGCGCCAGCAGCACCGGGACAGGGGATTCCTACGAGCAGTACTTC.

The chain employs TRBV6-5 and TRBJ2-7; D possibly corresponds to TRBD2 (5 bases). The V end was cut by 6 bases, the J end by 3 bases, with 9 bases between. CDR1 and CDR2 (germline): MNHEY, SVGAGI. CDR3 length: 12 amino acids. This chain's CDR3 is CASRVGVYEQYF. In nucleotides, the CDR3 is TGTGCCAGCAGGGTCGGGGTCTACGAGCAGTACTTC.

V gene TRBV29-1 combines with J gene TRBJ2-7; D is possibly TRBD1 (5 bases). CDR1 SQVTM and CDR2 ANQGSEA come from the germline V gene. The germline V and J ends were trimmed by 5 bases and 3 bases, with 11 bases remaining between them. CDR3 length equals 12 residues. The CDR3 sequence is CSVTLRDYEQYF. CDR3 coding DNA: TGCAGCGTTACGCTCAGGGACTACGAGCAGTACTTC.

This clone was counted a single time. An end of the junction differs from the germline gene, which may be a read error. The chain joins TRBV7-7 to TRBJ1-3, with 7 positions matching TRBD1. Germline values: CDR1 SSHAT, CDR2 FNYEAQ (reference sequence). CDR3 length: 13 residues. CDR3 in amino acids: CASSQDRGNTIYF. In DNA, the CDR3 is TGTGCTAGCAGCCAGGACAGGGGAAACACCATATATTTT. The full variable domain, its missing parts supplied by reference TRBV7-7 and TRBJ1-3, is GAGVSQSPRYKVTKRGQDVTLRCDPISSHATLYWYQQALGQGPEFLTYFNYEAQPDKSGLPSDRFSAERPEGSISTLTIQRTEQRDSAMYRCASSQDRGNTIYFGEGSWLTVV.

The genes are TRBV15 and TRBJ1-1, with D perhaps TRBD1 (6 bases). The V end was cut by 6 bases, the J end by 0 bases, with 11 bases between. The germline gives CDR1 LNHNV, CDR2 YYDKDF (reference sequence). CDR3 length equals 14 residues. The CDR3 loop is CATSRQGMNTEAFF. The DNA of the CDR3 is TGTGCCACCAGTCGCCAGGGGATGAACACTGAAGCTTTCTTT.

This rearrangement joins TRBV30 to TRBJ1-6; TRBD1 matches 8 bases. CDR1 is GTSNPN, CDR2 SVGIG, per germline (reference sequence). The length of the CDR3 is 14 residues. The J segment lost 5 bases and the V segment lost 3 bases, leaving 3 bases of the junction unmatched. The CDR3 sequence: CAWSQGANNSPLHF. The CDR3 DNA sequence: TGTGCCTGGAGCCAGGGGGCTAATAATTCACCCCTCCACTTT.

The chain carries TRBV5-1 and TRBJ2-5; D not resolved. Per germline, CDR1 SGHRS and CDR2 YFSETQ. This CDR3 has 13 residues. Trimming took off 1 base at V and 0 bases at J, with 4 bases between the two ends. CDR3 coding DNA: TGCGCCAGCAGCTTGAGCAACCAAGAGACCCAGTACTTC. It codes for CASSLSNQETQYF.

The rearrangement uses TRBV18 and TRBJ1-1; 7 bases fit TRBD1. V shed 6 bases, J shed 1 base, and the junction held 5 bases outside the gene matches. Germline loops: CDR1 KGHSH, CDR2 LQKENI. The CDR3 runs 14 residues. CDR3 bases: TGTGCCAGCTCCGCGGGACAGACGAACACTGAAGCTTTCTTT. Translated: CASSAGQTNTEAFF.

V gene TRBV6-6 combines with J gene TRBJ2-3, with no clear D. The CDR3 extends over 14 amino acids. CDR1 MNHNY and CDR2 SVGAGI come from the germline V gene (reference sequence). V was cut by 1 base and J by 2 bases, with 7 bases left in between. CDR3 in DNA: TGTGCCAGCAGTTACTTTAGGGACACAGATACGCAGTATTTT. This codes for CASSYFRDTDTQYF.

V usage is TRBV7-9 and J usage is TRBJ1-5; TRBD1 aligns across 9 bases. The CDR3 consists of 16 residues. V lost 5 bases to trimming and J lost 2 bases; unmatched junction nucleotides: 7. In germline, CDR1 is SEHNR, CDR2 FQNEAQ (reference sequence). Here the CDR3 DNA reads TGTGCCAGCAGCCCGTGGGACAGGGAACGCAATCAGCCCCAGCATTTT. Amino acid sequence: CASSPWDRERNQPQHF.

The chain links TRBV29-1 to TRBJ2-2, with 7 bases fitting TRBD1. The ends lost 8 bases at V and 7 bases at J; junction bases unmatched: 10. CDR3 length: 13 residues. Germline assignment: CDR1 SQVTM and CDR2 ANQGSEA. CDR3 in amino acids: CSFTGVSGGELFF. In DNA, the CDR3 is TGCAGCTTTACAGGGGTTTCCGGCGGGGAGCTGTTTTTT.

The chain employs TRBV6-5 and TRBJ1-5, with a weak D call TRBD1 (5 bases). Germline CDR1 and CDR2: MNHEY and SVGAGI. V was clipped by 0 bases and J by 5 bases, with 11 bases between them. This CDR3 contains 15 residues. The CDR3 is CASSYSTGADQPQHF. The DNA for the CDR3 is TGTGCCAGCAGTTACTCGACCGGGGCCGATCAGCCCCAGCATTTT.

This clone was seen a few times. The CDR3 sequence is CAWSVGGGGGYTF. The DNA of the CDR3 is TGTGCCTGGAGTGTAGGAGGGGGAGGAGGCTACACCTTC. The chain couples TRBV30 to TRBJ1-2, with a tentative D call TRBD1 (6 bases). V was clipped by 0 bases and J by 8 bases, with 13 bases between them. The CDR3 consists of 13 residues. Germline CDR1 reads GTSNPN; CDR2 reads SVGIG (reference sequence).

The rearrangement uses TRBV5-1 and TRBJ1-1; no clear D. The CDR3 runs to 13 residues. From germline, CDR1 is SGHRS and CDR2 YFSETQ. Between the trimmed V and J ends, which lost 0 bases and 5 bases, there was a span of 8 bases. The CDR3 loop reads CASSLGQATEAFF. As DNA, the CDR3 is TGCGCCAGCAGCTTGGGTCAGGCGACTGAAGCTTTCTTT.